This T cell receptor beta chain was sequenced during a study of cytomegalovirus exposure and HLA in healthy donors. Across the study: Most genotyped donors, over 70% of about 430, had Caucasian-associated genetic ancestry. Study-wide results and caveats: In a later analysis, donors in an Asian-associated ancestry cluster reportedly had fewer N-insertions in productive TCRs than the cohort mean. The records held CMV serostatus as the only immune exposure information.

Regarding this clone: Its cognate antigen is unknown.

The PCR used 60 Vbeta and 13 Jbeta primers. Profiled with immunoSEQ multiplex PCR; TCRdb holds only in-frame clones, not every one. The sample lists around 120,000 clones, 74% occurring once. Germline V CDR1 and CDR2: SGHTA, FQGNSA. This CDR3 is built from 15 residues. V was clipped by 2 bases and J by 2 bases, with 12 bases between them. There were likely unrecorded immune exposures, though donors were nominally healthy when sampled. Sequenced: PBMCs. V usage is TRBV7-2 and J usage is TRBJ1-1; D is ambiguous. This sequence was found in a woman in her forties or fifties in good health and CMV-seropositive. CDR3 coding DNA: TGTGCCAGCAGCTTATTTCGAGTCCTTAACACTGAAGCTTTCTTT. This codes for CASSLFRVLNTEAFF. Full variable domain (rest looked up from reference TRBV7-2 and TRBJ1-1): GAGVSQSPSNKVTEKGKDVELRCDPISGHTALYWYRQSLGQGLEFLIYFQGNSAPDKSGLPSDRFSAERTGGSVSTLTIQRTQQEDSAVYLCASSLFRVLNTEAFFGQGTRLTVV.